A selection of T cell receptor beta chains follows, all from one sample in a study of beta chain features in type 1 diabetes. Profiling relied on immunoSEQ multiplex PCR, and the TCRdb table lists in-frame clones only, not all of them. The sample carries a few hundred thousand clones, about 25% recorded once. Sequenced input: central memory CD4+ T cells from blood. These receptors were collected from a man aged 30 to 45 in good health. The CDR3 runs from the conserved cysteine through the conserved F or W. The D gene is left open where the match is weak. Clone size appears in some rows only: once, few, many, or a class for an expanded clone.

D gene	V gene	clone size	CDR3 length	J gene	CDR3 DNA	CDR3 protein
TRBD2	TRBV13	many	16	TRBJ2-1	TGTGCCAGCAGCTCCCGACTAGCGGGAGGTTTAAGTGAGCAGTTCTTC	CASSSRLAGGLSEQFF
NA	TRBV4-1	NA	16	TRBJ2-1	TGCGCCAGCAGCCAAGACTCCCTTAGCTCCTACAATGAGCAGTTCTTC	CASSQDSLSSYNEQFF
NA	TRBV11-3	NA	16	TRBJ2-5	TGTGCCAGCAGCTCCAAGGGTCGCGCTCTCCAGGAGACCCAGTACTTC	CASSSKGRALQETQYF
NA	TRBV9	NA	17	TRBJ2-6	TGTGCCAGCAGCGGCGACCCAGGTTTCTCTGGGGCCAACGTCCTGACTTTC	CASSGDPGFSGANVLTF
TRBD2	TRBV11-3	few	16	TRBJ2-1	TGTGCCAGCAGCCCCACGGGGGGGAGAACCTACAATGAGCAGTTCTTC	CASSPTGGRTYNEQFF
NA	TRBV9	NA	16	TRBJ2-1	TGTGCCAGCAGCGTAGGACAGGCGGATTCCTACAATGAGCAGTTCTTC	CASSVGQADSYNEQFF
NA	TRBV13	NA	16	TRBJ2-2	TGTGCCAGCAGCTTAGTGGTGGGGCGAACGAGAGGGGAGCTGTTTTTT	CASSLVVGRTRGELFF
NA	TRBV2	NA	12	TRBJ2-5	TGTGCCAGCCGGGTTGGGCATGAGACCCAGTACTTC	CASRVGHETQYF
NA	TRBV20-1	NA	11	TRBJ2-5	TGCAGTGCTAGAGATGGGGGGACTGAGTACTTC	CSARDGGTEYF
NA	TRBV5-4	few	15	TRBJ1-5	TGTGCCAGCAGTCCAGGGGTGGACCCCAATCAGCCCCAGCATTTT	CASSPGVDPNQPQHF
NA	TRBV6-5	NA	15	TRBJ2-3	TGTGCCAGCAGTTACTCGAGGGGGGGCTGGGACACGCAGTATTTT	CASSYSRGGWDTQYF
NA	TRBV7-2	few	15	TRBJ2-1	TGTGCCAGCAGACCGCCAAGGACCAACTACAATGAGCAGTTCTTC	CASRPPRTNYNEQFF
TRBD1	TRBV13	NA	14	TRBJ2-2	TGTGCCAGTAAACAGGGGGCGCGAACCGGGGAGCTGTTTTTT	CASKQGARTGELFF
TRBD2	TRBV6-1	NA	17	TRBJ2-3	TGTGCCAGCAGTGAAATTCCAGGGTCTAGCGGAACAGATACGCAGTATTTT	CASSEIPGSSGTDTQYF
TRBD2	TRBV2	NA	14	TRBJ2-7	TGTGCCAGCAGCACCGGGACTAGCGGGAGCCCGCAGTACTTC	CASSTGTSGSPQYF
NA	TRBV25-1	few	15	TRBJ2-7	TGTGCCAGCAGTGATAGCGGCTGGCGCTCCTACGAGCAGTACTTC	CASSDSGWRSYEQYF
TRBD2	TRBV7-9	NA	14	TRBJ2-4	TGTGCCAGCACCCTCGGGGGGGCAAAGGACATTCAGTACTTC	CASTLGGAKDIQYF
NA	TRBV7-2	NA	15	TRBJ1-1	TGTGCCAGCAGCACGGAGGGGACGGTGAACACTGAAGCTTTCTTT	CASSTEGTVNTEAFF
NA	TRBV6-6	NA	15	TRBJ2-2	TGTGCCAGCAGTAGCGTCCCGGGGGACACCGGGGAGCTGTTTTTT	CASSSVPGDTGELFF
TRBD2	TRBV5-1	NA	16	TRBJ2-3	TGCGCCAGCAGCTTGGCACCGGGAGGGCGGCCAGATACGCAGTATTTT	CASSLAPGGRPDTQYF
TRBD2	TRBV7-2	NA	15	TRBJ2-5	TGTGCCAGCAGCTTAGTAGCGGGAGGTGAAGAGACCCAGTACTTC	CASSLVAGGEETQYF
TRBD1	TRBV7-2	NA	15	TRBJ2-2	TGTGCCAGCAGCTTCGGACAGGGGGCTGGCGGGGAGCTGTTTTTT	CASSFGQGAGGELFF
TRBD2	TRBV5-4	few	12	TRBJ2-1	TGTGCCAGCAGCTCGACTAGCGGAGAGCAGTTCTTC	CASSSTSGEQFF
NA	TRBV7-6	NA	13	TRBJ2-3	TGTGCCAGCAGCTTAGCTGACACAGATACGCAGTATTTT	CASSLADTDTQYF
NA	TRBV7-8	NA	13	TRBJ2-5	TGTGCCAGCAGCTTAGGGAGGCCGGAGACCCAGTACTTC	CASSLGRPETQYF
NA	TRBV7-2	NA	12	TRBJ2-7	TGTGCCAGCAGCTTGAAGTCGTACGAGCAGTACTTC	CASSLKSYEQYF
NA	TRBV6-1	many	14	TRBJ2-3	TGTGCCAGCAGTAGCGGTCATAGCACAGATACGCAGTATTTT	CASSSGHSTDTQYF
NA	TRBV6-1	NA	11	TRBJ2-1	TGTGCCAGCAGTAGGTACAATGAGCAGTTCTTC	CASSRYNEQFF
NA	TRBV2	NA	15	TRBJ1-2	TGTGCCAGCAGTGAATCAGGGAATAGGAACTATGGCTACACCTTC	CASSESGNRNYGYTF
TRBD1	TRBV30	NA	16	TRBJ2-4	TGTGCCTGGAGTCCTACAGGGGGCGCAGCCAAAAACATTCAGTACTTC	CAWSPTGGAAKNIQYF
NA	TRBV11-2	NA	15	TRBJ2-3	TGTGCCAGCAGCCTAGGAGGGGGTAGCACAGATACGCAGTATTTT	CASSLGGGSTDTQYF
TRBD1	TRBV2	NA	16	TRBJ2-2	TGTGCCAGCAGTGCCCAGGGGGCCAAGAACACCGGGGAGCTGTTTTTT	CASSAQGAKNTGELFF
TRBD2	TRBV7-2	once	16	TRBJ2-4	TGTGCCAGCAGCACCGGGACTAGAGTCCTAAAAGACATTCAGTACTTC	CASSTGTRVLKDIQYF
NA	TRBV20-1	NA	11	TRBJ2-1	TGCAGTCCAAAGGGGGGGTCCGAGCAGTTCTTC	CSPKGGSEQFF
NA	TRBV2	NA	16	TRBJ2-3	TGTGCCAGCAGCTCAACAGGGATTTCTAGCACAGATACGCAGTATTTT	CASSSTGISSTDTQYF
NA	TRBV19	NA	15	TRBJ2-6	TGTGCCAGTAGTACGTACAGCTCCTTAGCCAACGTCCTGACTTTC	CASSTYSSLANVLTF
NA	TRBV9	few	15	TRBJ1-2	TGTGCCAGCAGCCTCCGACCGGGGGGTAGCTATGGCTACACCTTC	CASSLRPGGSYGYTF
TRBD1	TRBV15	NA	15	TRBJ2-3	TGTGCCACCAGCAGAGATGGGACAGCCACAGATACGCAGTATTTT	CATSRDGTATDTQYF
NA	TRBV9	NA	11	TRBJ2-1	TGTGCCAGCGGTCTCTTCAATGAGCAGTTCTTC	CASGLFNEQFF
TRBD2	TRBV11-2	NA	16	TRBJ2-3	TGTGCCAGCAGCCCCACTAGCGGGGGGGCGAGAGATACGCAGTATTTT	CASSPTSGGARDTQYF
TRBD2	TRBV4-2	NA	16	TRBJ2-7	TGTGCCAGCAGCCAAGAGGGACTAGCCAAACTACACGAGCAGTACTTC	CASSQEGLAKLHEQYF
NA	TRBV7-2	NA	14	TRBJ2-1	TGTGCCAGCAGCTATAAATTTTCCTACAATGAGCAGTTCTTC	CASSYKFSYNEQFF
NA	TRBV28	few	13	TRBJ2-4	TGTGCCAGCAGCCCCGGGACCAAAAACATTCAGTACTTC	CASSPGTKNIQYF
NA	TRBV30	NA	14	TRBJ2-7	TGTGCCTGGAGGTCAGGACTTAATACCTACGAGCAGTACTTC	CAWRSGLNTYEQYF